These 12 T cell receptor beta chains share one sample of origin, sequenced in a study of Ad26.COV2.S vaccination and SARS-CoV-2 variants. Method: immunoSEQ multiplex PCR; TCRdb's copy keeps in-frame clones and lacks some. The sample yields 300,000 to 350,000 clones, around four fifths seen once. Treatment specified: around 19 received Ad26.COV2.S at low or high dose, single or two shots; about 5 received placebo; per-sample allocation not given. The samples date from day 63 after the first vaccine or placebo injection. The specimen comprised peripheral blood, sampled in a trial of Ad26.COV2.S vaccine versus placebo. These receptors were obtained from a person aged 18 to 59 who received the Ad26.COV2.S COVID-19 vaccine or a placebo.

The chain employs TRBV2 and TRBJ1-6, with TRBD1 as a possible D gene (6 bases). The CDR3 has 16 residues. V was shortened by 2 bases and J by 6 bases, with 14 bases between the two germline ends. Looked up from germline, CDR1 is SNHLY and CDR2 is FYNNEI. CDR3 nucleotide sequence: TGTGCCAGCAGTGAATTTGCCCGGGGGCGTAATTCACCCCTCCACTTT. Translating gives CASSEFARGRNSPLHF. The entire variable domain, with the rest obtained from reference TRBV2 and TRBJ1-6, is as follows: EPEVTQTPSHQVTQMGQEVILRCVPISNHLYFYWYRQILGQKVEFLVSFYNNEISEKSEIFDDQFSVERPDGSNFTLKIRSTKLEDSAMYFCASSEFARGRNSPLHFGNGTRLTVT.

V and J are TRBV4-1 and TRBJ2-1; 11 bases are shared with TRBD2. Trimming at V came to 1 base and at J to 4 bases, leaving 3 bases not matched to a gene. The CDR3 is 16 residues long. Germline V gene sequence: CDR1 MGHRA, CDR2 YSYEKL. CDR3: CASSQGLAGQYNEQFF. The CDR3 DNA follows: TGCGCCAGCAGCCAAGGACTAGCGGGGCAATACAATGAGCAGTTCTTC.

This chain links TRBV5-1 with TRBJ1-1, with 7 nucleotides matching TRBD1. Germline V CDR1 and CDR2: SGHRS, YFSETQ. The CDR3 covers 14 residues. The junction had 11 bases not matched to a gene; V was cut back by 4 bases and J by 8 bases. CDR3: CASSRDSKKAEAFF. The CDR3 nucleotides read TGCGCCAGCAGCAGGGACAGCAAGAAGGCAGAAGCTTTCTTT.

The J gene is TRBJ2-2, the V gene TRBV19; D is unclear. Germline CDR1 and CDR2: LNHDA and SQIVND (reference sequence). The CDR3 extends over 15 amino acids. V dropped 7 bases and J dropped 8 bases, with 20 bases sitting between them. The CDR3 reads CASMKRIPRAGELFF. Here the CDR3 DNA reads TGTGCCAGTATGAAACGAATCCCTCGCGCGGGGGAGCTGTTTTTT.

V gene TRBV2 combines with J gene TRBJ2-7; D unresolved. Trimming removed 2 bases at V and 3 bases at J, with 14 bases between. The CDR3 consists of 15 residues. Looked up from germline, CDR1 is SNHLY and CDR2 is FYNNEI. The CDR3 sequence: CASSETLAANYEQYF. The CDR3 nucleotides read TGTGCCAGCAGTGAAACTTTGGCGGCAAACTACGAGCAGTACTTC. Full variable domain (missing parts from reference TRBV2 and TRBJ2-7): EPEVTQTPSHQVTQMGQEVILRCVPISNHLYFYWYRQILGQKVEFLVSFYNNEISEKSEIFDDQFSVERPDGSNFTLKIRSTKLEDSAMYFCASSETLAANYEQYFGPGTRLTVT.

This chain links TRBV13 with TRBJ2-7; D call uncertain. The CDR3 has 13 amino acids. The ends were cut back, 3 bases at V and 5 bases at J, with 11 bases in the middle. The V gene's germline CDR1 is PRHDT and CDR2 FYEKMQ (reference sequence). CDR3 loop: CASSFEVGDEQYF. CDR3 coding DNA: TGTGCCAGCAGCTTCGAGGTCGGAGACGAGCAGTACTTC.

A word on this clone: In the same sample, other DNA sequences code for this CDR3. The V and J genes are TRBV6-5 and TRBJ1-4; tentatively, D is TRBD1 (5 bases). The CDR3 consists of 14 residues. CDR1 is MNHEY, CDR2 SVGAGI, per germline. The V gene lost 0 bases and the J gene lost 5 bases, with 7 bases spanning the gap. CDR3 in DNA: TGTGCCAGCAGTTACTCGGGGGGGAATGAAAAACTGTTTTTT. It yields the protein CASSYSGGNEKLFF.

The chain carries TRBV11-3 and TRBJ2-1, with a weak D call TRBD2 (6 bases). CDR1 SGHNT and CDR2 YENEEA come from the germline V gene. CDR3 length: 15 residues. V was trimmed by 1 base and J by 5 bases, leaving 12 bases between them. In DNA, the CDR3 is TGTGCCAGCAGCTTAGGGACTACCGAAAACAATGAGCAGTTCTTC. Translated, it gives CASSLGTTENNEQFF.

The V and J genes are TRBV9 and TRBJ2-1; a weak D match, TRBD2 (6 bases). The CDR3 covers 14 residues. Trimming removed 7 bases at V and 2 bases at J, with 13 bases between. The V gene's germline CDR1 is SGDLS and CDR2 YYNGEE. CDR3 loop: CASSPGLTYNEQFF. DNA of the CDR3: TGTGCCAGCTCTCCGGGACTCACCTACAATGAGCAGTTCTTC.

Here the CDR3 DNA reads TGTGCCAGCAGTGCCGGACAGGGGTATTCCCATGAGCAGTTCTTC. Its translation is CASSAGQGYSHEQFF. The J gene is TRBJ2-1, the V gene TRBV27; 9 bases are a match to TRBD1. CDR3 length: 15 residues. Germline assignment: CDR1 MNHEY and CDR2 SMNVEV (reference sequence). V was clipped by 5 bases and J by 8 bases; unmatched bases: 10.

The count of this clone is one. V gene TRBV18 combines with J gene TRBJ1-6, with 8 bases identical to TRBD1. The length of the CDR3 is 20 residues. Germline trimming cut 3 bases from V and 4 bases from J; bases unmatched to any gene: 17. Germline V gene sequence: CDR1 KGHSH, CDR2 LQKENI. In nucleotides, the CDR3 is TGTGCCAGCTCACCCAAGACCTTAGCCCAGGGGGCGCAATATAATTCACCCCTCCACTTT. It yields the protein CASSPKTLAQGAQYNSPLHF.

The CDR3: CASTLRGQGNSPLHF. Here the CDR3 DNA reads TGCGCCAGCACCCTGCGGGGGCAGGGGAATTCACCCCTCCACTTT. This chain uses TRBV5-1 with TRBJ1-6; a weak D match, TRBD1 (6 bases). Trimming removed 6 bases at V and 7 bases at J, with 17 bases between. CDR3 length equals 15 residues. CDR1 is SGHRS, CDR2 YFSETQ, per germline.